This TCR beta chain was sequenced for a study of shared clonotypes between healthy human individuals. Study-wide results and limits: Researchers found naive subsets generally carried larger estimated richness than memory subsets. A reduction in generation probabilities was seen for non-shared clonotypes relative to those shared by all four donors. A limitation of the genetic and exposure-history diversity represented arose from few donors.

On this clone itself: Its target is not known.

This CDR3 spans 19 amino acids. V shed 0 bases and J 6 bases; nucleotides not matched to a gene: 13. Per the germline V gene, CDR1 is SGHTA and CDR2 is FQGNSA. Once extracted for a subset, genomic DNA was divided evenly among several immunoSEQ plates. The assay was immunoSEQ multiplex PCR, and TCRdb's table has in-frame clones only and misses some. The sample lists approximately 2.3 million clones, roughly 93% seen once, with about 0.39% in the top ten. This clonotype originated in a man younger than 30 in good health. Some clones in this sample may be carry-over from other donors' samples. Sequences were obtained from naive CD4+ T cells from PBMCs. Subset reported: CD45RA+ positively selected. This chain links TRBV7-2 with TRBJ2-1, with 11 bases aligning to TRBD2. CDR3 in amino acids: CASSLAIRLAGLRGNEQFF. The CDR3 DNA reads as TGTGCCAGCAGCTTAGCTATACGACTAGCGGGACTCCGAGGCAATGAGCAGTTCTTC.